The following is a T cell receptor (beta chain) sequence with its context. Its specific antigen is unknown. Base qualities are missing; no much larger clone stands one base away. This record comes from a study of response to subunit inactivated influenza vaccine (dated by TCRdb to the late 2010s). Background on the whole study: The study used deep quantitative T cell receptor repertoire profiling to track responses to a trivalent subunit inactivated influenza vaccine.

Broad study findings and their caveats: The authors suggested that each seasonal influenza vaccination may recruit only a limited number of new T cells.

The library was generated by RT-PCR. The sample was run on an Illumina HiSeq 2500. Using fastp trimming at Q25 and MiXCR clonotype assembly, TCRdb reanalyzed the public sequencing data and kept in-frame beta chains. Duplicate CDR3 protein sequences are folded into a single record with the most common DNA and genes. The sample table holds over 150,000 distinct CDR3 sequences, of which roughly a tenth were seen once. About a third of the sample is taken by the ten largest. The V and J ends are trimmed by 5 bases and 1 base, leaving 15 bases between them. The germline V gene (reference sequence) gives CDR1 as SEHNR and CDR2 as FQNEAQ. Including the terminal cysteine and phenylalanine, the CDR3 comprises 16 residues. Only the CDR3 DNA is retained, 48 bases long and in frame from the first base.

Sequences were derived from CD8+ T cells sorted from PBMCs, sampled roughly 24 months after vaccination. The receptor chain draws on TRBV7-9 and TRBJ2-1, and TRBD1 may be the D gene, going by 6 matching bases. The TCR was taken from a man between 45 and 75 years old who received an inactivated influenza vaccine. Donor details come from another sample of the same person, matched by shared clones. The DNA sequence is TGTGCCAGCAGCCCCCCAGGGGTTGTGTCCTACAATGAGCAGTTCTTC. This yields the protein CASSPPGVVSYNEQFF.